This T cell receptor (beta chain) was sequenced for a study of tumor-infiltrating lymphocytes in primary liver carcinoma. General study points: Reduced overlap was seen in tumor-adjacent and tumor-blood pairs versus tumor region pairs. Tumors and blood were compared for top-250-clone fraction, and tumors had the significantly higher value (p = 0.039).

CDR3 length equals 14 residues. Looked up from germline, CDR1 is SGHAT and CDR2 is FQNNGV. TCR beta cDNA was made from 500 ng total RNA with a constant-region primer. Three-round nested multiplex PCR performed with slightly modified ARM-PCR produced the TCR beta libraries. Each of the first two PCR rounds ran approximately 10 cycles with TRBV1-TRBV30 forward and C-beta reverse primers. MiXCR, applied by TCRdb to the multiplex PCR reads, yields one record per CDR3 protein. This table has 65,000 to 90,000 distinct CDR3 sequences, approximately 77% appearing once. Notes on this clonotype: Its antigen is unidentified.

The study co-extracted DNA and RNA from approximately 20-30 mg of unsorted bulk tissue. Every tumor sample held more than 80% viable tumor cells. The TCR comes from a man in his forties or fifties with primary liver carcinoma and hepatitis B virus infection. The chain has TRBV11-2 and TRBJ2-3; D is ambiguous. What was sequenced was liver tumor tissue from sampling region 1. Specified subset: tumor region T1, superior pole. The CDR3 region is CTNSPSSPSNTQYF. The CDR3 region has the DNA TGTACCAACAGCCCGAGCTCCCCGTCAAATACGCAGTATTTT.